Each of the 12 T cell receptor beta chains below was sequenced from the same sample in a study of technical replicates of blood from a few donors. Clones were read by immunoSEQ multiplex PCR, and TCRdb kept only the in-frame ones, dropping some. The table includes 60,000 to 90,000 clones, around 97% detected once. The sequencing sample was made of T cells isolated from PBMCs. Source of these receptors: a human donor in good health.

The chain uses TRBV19 and TRBJ2-4, with 7 bases fitting TRBD2. The CDR3 covers 14 residues. The V gene's germline CDR1 is LNHDA and CDR2 SQIVND (reference sequence). V dropped 5 bases and J dropped 4; count of bases not matched to a gene: 5. This CDR3 reads CASSPSSGKNIQYF. CDR3 DNA sequence: TGTGCCAGTAGTCCATCTAGCGGAAAAAACATTCAGTACTTC.

The J gene is TRBJ1-3, the V gene TRBV7-9; 7 bases agree with TRBD1. This CDR3 is built from 13 residues. The V gene end was trimmed by 5 bases and the J gene end by 4 bases; junction bases not matched to a gene: 2. CDR1 SEHNR and CDR2 FQNEAQ come from the germline V gene (reference sequence). The CDR3 DNA is TGTGCCAGCAGCCAGACAGGGGGAAACACCATATATTTT. Translated, it gives CASSQTGGNTIYF.

This clone showed up just once. This chain connects TRBV7-9 to TRBJ2-1, with D perhaps matching TRBD2 (5 bases). From germline, CDR1 is SEHNR and CDR2 FQNEAQ (reference sequence). Trimming removed 6 bases at V and 0 bases at J, with 24 bases between. There are 19 residues in the CDR3. CDR3 region: CASSHNRAPGMSSYNEQFF. CDR3 coding DNA: TGTGCCAGCAGTCATAACCGGGCCCCCGGGATGAGCTCCTACAATGAGCAGTTCTTC.

V usage is TRBV27 and J usage is TRBJ2-7; perhaps TRBD1 as D (6 bases). Germline V gene data show CDR1 as MNHEY and CDR2 as SMNVEV (reference sequence). This CDR3 spans 18 amino acids. V shed 4 bases and J shed 2 bases, with 24 bases lying between them. The CDR3 loop reads CASSYYPRGRGSAYEQYF. CDR3 nucleotide sequence: TGTGCCAGCAGTTACTACCCCAGGGGCAGGGGCTCTGCCTACGAGCAGTACTTC.

This rearrangement joins TRBV25-1 to TRBJ2-5; tentative D call: TRBD2 (5 bases). The CDR3 runs 13 residues. Germline values: CDR1 MGHDK, CDR2 SYGVNS. Trimming left V 1 base short and J 5 bases short, with 8 bases between. The CDR3 DNA reads as TGTGCCAGCAGTGAATCTCCGGGGGAGACCCAGTACTTC. It specifies CASSESPGETQYF.

This chain connects TRBV5-1 to TRBJ2-7; D might be TRBD2 (5 bases). The CDR3 is 13 residues long. CDR1 is SGHRS, CDR2 YFSETQ, per germline. Trimming cost V 3 bases and J 3 bases, with 10 bases left between them. CDR3: CASSYPGIYEQYF. CDR3 DNA: TGCGCCAGCAGCTATCCGGGAATCTACGAGCAGTACTTC.

V and J are TRBV5-1 and TRBJ1-4; 7 nucleotides align to TRBD1. Per germline, CDR1 SGHRS and CDR2 YFSETQ. The V gene end was trimmed by 0 bases and the J gene end by 6 bases; junction bases not matched to a gene: 2. CDR3 length: 14 residues. CDR3 nucleotides: TGCGCCAGCAGCTTGGGTAGGGGGCATGAAAAACTGTTTTTT. The encoded protein is CASSLGRGHEKLFF.

The J gene is TRBJ1-2, the V gene TRBV11-3; D is unclear. The CDR3 length is 14 residues. Germline V CDR1 and CDR2: SGHNT, YENEEA. Trimming pared 5 bases from V and 5 bases from J, leaving 15 bases between. The CDR3, as DNA: TGTGCCAGCAGCCTACTCGCGGGCAGTTATGGCTACACCTTC. This gives the protein CASSLLAGSYGYTF.

The chain couples TRBV4-1 to TRBJ2-4; D is unresolved. The CDR3 loop spans 13 amino acids. CDR1 and CDR2 from the germline V gene are MGHRA and YSYEKL. V lost 4 bases and J 0 bases, leaving 4 bases between the germline ends. CDR3 in DNA: TGCGCCAGCAGCCCCATAGCCAAAAACATTCAGTACTTC. It codes for CASSPIAKNIQYF.

The gene calls are TRBV7-9 and TRBJ1-2; possibly TRBD1 for D (5 bases). CDR1 is SEHNR, CDR2 FQNEAQ, per germline (reference sequence). This CDR3 has 13 residues. V lost 3 bases and J 8 bases, leaving 13 bases between the germline ends. For the CDR3, the DNA is TGTGCCAGCAGCTTCGACAGTTTCCAAGGCTACACCTTC. Its protein is CASSFDSFQGYTF.

The chain has TRBV28 and TRBJ2-3, with D tentatively TRBD1 (5 bases). Trimming cost V 2 bases and J 1 base, with 13 bases left between them. The length of the CDR3 is 16 residues. The germline V gene encodes CDR1 MDHEN and CDR2 SYDVKM. DNA for the CDR3: TGTGCCAGCAGTTTACCCCTCCAAGGGGGCACAGATACGCAGTATTTT. Amino acid sequence: CASSLPLQGGTDTQYF.

CDR3 DNA sequence: TGCGCCAGCAGCTTGGGGGCAGGGGCGAACACTGAAGCTTTCTTT. This codes for CASSLGAGANTEAFF. The chain couples TRBV5-1 to TRBJ1-1; a weak D match, TRBD1 (6 bases). Trimming took 0 bases from V and 1 from J, leaving 10 bases between them. Per the germline V gene, CDR1 is SGHRS and CDR2 is YFSETQ. The CDR3 is 15 amino acids.